The present entry profiles one TCR beta chain with its context. The V gene lost 3 bases and the J gene lost 7 bases, with 18 bases spanning the gap. Germline V gene sequence: CDR1 MNHEY, CDR2 SVGAGI. The CDR3 loop spans 15 amino acids. The sample originates from a study of blood T cells in healthy people across ages. A second PCR, run for 7 to 11 cycles, used a sample-barcoded 5' primer plus a J-beta primer mix. A tag from a template-switch adaptor with 12 random nucleotides marked each cDNA molecule. Each CDR3 protein gets one entry after TCRdb re-called the 5' RACE reads with MiXCR. This table holds hundreds of thousands of distinct CDR3 sequences, 25% to 30% found once. Total RNA, at least 6 micrograms per sample, was extracted from PBMCs.

The sequence was obtained from a woman over 75 in good health. The rearrangement uses TRBV6-5 and TRBJ1-1, with D unresolved. Material: blood. Written as DNA, the CDR3 is TGTGCCAGCAGTTATAGGTACAGTGCCCATCATGAAGCTTTCTTT. Its translation: CASSYRYSAHHEAFF.